This TCR beta chain was documented in a study of CXCR3-negative and CXCR3-positive naive CD8 T cells. The CDR3 is made up of 15 amino acids. In germline, CDR1 is KGHDR, CDR2 SFDVKD. All TRB cDNA libraries came from 5' RACE performed with UMI labels. Using the 5' RACE reads, TCRdb records one entry per CDR3 protein without DNA. In total, the table holds 100,000 to 150,000 distinct CDR3 sequences. V and J are TRBV24-1 and TRBJ2-3. Sample: naive CXCR3- CD8+ T cells from blood. Regarding subset: CD45RO-CCR7+CD27+CD95- naive CD8+ T cells lacking CXCR3 (TNR3-). The clonotype originates from a human donor in good health. Some clones in this sample may be carry-over from other donors' samples. The CDR3: CATSDVSGSTDTQYF.